This TCR beta chain was identified during a study of T cell responses to AZD1222 COVID-19 vaccine. The protocol was immunoSEQ multiplex PCR, while the TCRdb copy is restricted to in-frame clones and leaves out a portion. Of approximately 100,000 clones in the sample, around 94% were seen once. Losses at the gene ends were 0 bases for V and 2 bases for J; bases not matched to a gene: 7. Germline assignment: CDR1 SGDLS and CDR2 YYNGEE. This CDR3 is 16 amino acids long. This sequence joins TRBV9 and TRBJ2-7, with TRBD1 identical over 8 bases. Sequencing was performed on peripheral blood, taken on day 0 of AZD1222 vaccination. The receptor was derived from an adult in good health. The CDR3 loop is CASSVEGQGSTYEQYF. The CDR3, as DNA: TGTGCCAGCAGCGTAGAAGGACAGGGATCTACCTACGAGCAGTACTTC.